Shown below are 16 T cell receptor beta chains from a single sample sequenced in a study of blood T cell repertoires in COVID-19. Clones were read by immunoSEQ multiplex PCR, and TCRdb kept only the in-frame ones, dropping some. Among approximately 180,000 clones, roughly 82% were seen once, and the ten largest hold around 5.2%. Sequencing used PBMCs or T cells enriched from blood (not recorded which). The receptors come from a woman aged 60-75 years with acute COVID-19.

The chain carries TRBV7-2 and TRBJ1-2; D unresolved. The CDR3 loop spans 14 amino acids. From germline, CDR1 is SGHTA and CDR2 FQGNSA. Trimming cost V 2 bases and J 2 bases, with 9 bases left between them. CDR3 sequence (DNA): TGTGCCAGCAGCTTATCCGGGGTGAACTATGGCTACACCTTC. Its protein product is CASSLSGVNYGYTF.

In this sample, this clone turned up once. V is TRBV4-3 and J is TRBJ1-3; D remains ambiguous. V gave up 1 base and J gave up 3 bases, with 16 bases separating them. The V gene's germline CDR1 is LGHNA and CDR2 YSLEER. The CDR3 runs 17 residues. This CDR3 is CASSQGPGSGGGNTIYF. The DNA for the CDR3 is TGCGCCAGCAGCCAAGGGCCCGGCAGTGGCGGTGGAAACACCATATATTTT.

This clone occurred once. The chain combines TRBV27 with TRBJ1-1; TRBD1 is a possible D gene (6 bases). Germline loops: CDR1 MNHEY, CDR2 SMNVEV (reference sequence). This CDR3 region has 15 residues. With 4 bases removed from V and 9 bases from J, the gap between germline ends came to 21 bases. The CDR3 loop reads CASSSRGIGVGKAFF. CDR3 coding DNA: TGTGCCAGCAGTTCCAGGGGTATTGGGGTGGGAAAAGCTTTCTTT.

This chain links TRBV27 with TRBJ1-1; possibly TRBD1 for D (6 bases). The V end was cut by 7 bases, the J end by 6 bases, with 18 bases between. The CDR3 length is 14 residues. Germline V gene lookup returns CDR1 MNHEY and CDR2 SMNVEV (reference sequence). As DNA, the CDR3 is TGTGCCAGCACTTCTACGCCCAGGGGAGCTGAAGCTTTCTTT. Its translation: CASTSTPRGAEAFF.

V and J are TRBV28 and TRBJ1-4; 7 positions match TRBD1. The CDR3 runs to 14 residues. Germline lookup yields CDR1 MDHEN and CDR2 SYDVKM. Trimming at V came to 6 bases and at J to 6 bases, leaving 7 bases not matched to a gene. The CDR3 protein is CASSFGTAYEKLFF. The CDR3 DNA sequence: TGTGCCAGCAGCTTTGGGACAGCCTATGAAAAACTGTTTTTT.

The V and J genes are TRBV2 and TRBJ2-2; D is unresolved. The V and J ends lost 1 base and 8 bases respectively, with 11 bases between them. Germline V gene lookup returns CDR1 SNHLY and CDR2 FYNNEI. The CDR3 has 14 residues. The CDR3 loop reads CASSEVAFGGELFF. DNA for the CDR3: TGTGCCAGCAGTGAAGTAGCCTTCGGGGGGGAGCTGTTTTTT.

The V and J genes are TRBV7-6 and TRBJ1-1; possible D gene TRBD1, 5 bases. This CDR3 is built from 18 residues. Trimming removed 2 bases from V and 4 bases from J, with 23 bases in between. Germline CDR1 reads SGHVS; CDR2 reads FNYEAQ. Here the CDR3 reads CASSLRREGRGGFTEAFF. The CDR3 nucleotides are TGTGCCAGCAGCTTACGAAGGGAGGGAAGGGGAGGGTTCACTGAAGCTTTCTTT.

The V gene is TRBV6-2 or TRBV6-3, the J gene TRBJ2-7, with D perhaps TRBD2 (5 bases). Per the germline V gene, CDR1 is MNHEY and CDR2 is SVGEGT. The germline V and J ends were trimmed by 2 bases and 5 bases, with 16 bases remaining between them. The length of the CDR3 is 15 residues. The DNA of the CDR3 is TGTGCCAGCAGTTACACCGGGAAAGGGTCGAACGAGCAGTACTTC. Translation: CASSYTGKGSNEQYF.

The chain links TRBV28 to TRBJ2-7; the match to TRBD1 covers 12 bases. V shed 6 bases, J shed 4 bases, and the junction held 10 bases outside the gene matches. The CDR3 runs to 16 residues. Germline values: CDR1 MDHEN, CDR2 SYDVKM. The CDR3 protein is CASSPPGDRGRYEQYV. The CDR3 DNA follows: TGTGCCAGCAGCCCCCCGGGGGACAGGGGGCGGTACGAGCAGTACGTC.

The DNA for the CDR3 is TGTGCCTGGACCGCGTCCGGAGAGGGCTACACCTTC. This encodes CAWTASGEGYTF. The genes are TRBV30 and TRBJ1-2, with D unresolved. The germline V gene encodes CDR1 GTSNPN and CDR2 SVGIG (reference sequence). The CDR3 contains 12 residues. The V end lost 4 bases, the J end lost 8 bases, and 14 bases lay between the germline ends. The whole variable domain, filled in from reference TRBV30 and TRBJ1-2, reads SQTIHQWPATLVQPVGSPLSLECTVEGTSNPNLYWYRQAAGRGLQLLFYSVGIGQISSEVPQNLSASRPQDRQFILSSKKLLLSDSGFYLCAWTASGEGYTFGSGTRLTVV.

The V and J genes are TRBV7-8 and TRBJ2-2, with D perhaps TRBD1 (5 bases). The CDR3 consists of 15 residues. Deletions cut 3 bases from V and 6 bases from J, with 14 bases between. The V gene's germline CDR1 is SGHVS and CDR2 FQNEAQ. The CDR3 nucleotides read TGTGCCAGCAGCTTGGCCAGGGTGGGTTCCGGGGAGCTGTTTTTT. It specifies CASSLARVGSGELFF.

The CDR3 reads CASSQDYGPSGANTGELFF. CDR3 sequence (DNA): TGTGCCAGCAGCCAAGATTATGGGCCTAGCGGGGCGAACACCGGGGAGCTGTTTTTT. This chain links TRBV3-1 (or the pseudogene TRBV3-2) with TRBJ2-2; 9 positions agree with TRBD2. CDR3 length equals 19 residues. CDR1 is LGHDT, CDR2 YNNKEL, per germline (reference sequence). The trim removed 0 bases at V and 0 bases at J, leaving 8 bases unmatched.

The chain has TRBV7-9 and TRBJ1-1; unclear D gene. Germline V gene lookup returns CDR1 SEHNR and CDR2 FQNEAQ (reference sequence). CDR3 size: 11 residues. V lost 5 bases, J lost 7 bases, and 8 bases lay in between. CDR3 coding DNA: TGTGCCAGCAGCCGAGTAGATGAAGCTTTCTTT. It encodes CASSRVDEAFF.

This chain links TRBV28 with TRBJ1-1; D gene unclear. Deletions cut 5 bases from V and 8 bases from J, with 9 bases between. Germline CDR1 MDHEN, CDR2 SYDVKM. The CDR3 is 11 residues long. CDR3 sequence reads: CASSLEREAFF. DNA for the CDR3: TGTGCCAGCAGTCTAGAGAGAGAAGCTTTCTTT.

This chain links TRBV5-8 with TRBJ2-1, with 8 bases fitting TRBD1. Germline V lookup: CDR1 SGHTS, CDR2 YDEGEE. V gave up 0 bases and J gave up 9 bases; unmatched junction bases: 5. This CDR3 region has 14 residues. The DNA of the CDR3 is TGTGCCAGCAGCTTGGGCAGGGGGCAGAGTGAGCAGTTCTTC. Its protein is CASSLGRGQSEQFF.

The chain employs TRBV30 and TRBJ2-5; D remains ambiguous. The CDR3 extends over 12 amino acids. Trimming left V 0 bases short and J 5 bases short, with 7 bases between. Germline assignment: CDR1 GTSNPN and CDR2 SVGIG (reference sequence). CDR3: CAWSVLRETQYF. CDR3 bases: TGTGCCTGGAGTGTACTGAGGGAGACCCAGTACTTC.